This T cell receptor beta chain was sequenced during a study of shared clonotypes between healthy human individuals. Looking at the study overall: There were three CD4 naive, three CD4 memory, two CD8 naive and one CD8 memory plates per donor.

Donors included only healthy HIV-negative adults lacking recent acute infections or vaccinations. V shed 6 bases and J 0 bases; nucleotides not matched to a gene: 8. The CDR3 contains 15 residues. Germline assignment: CDR1 MNHEY and CDR2 SVGAGI. Some clones are missing from TCRdb's copy, which holds only in-frame ones; the method was immunoSEQ multiplex PCR. The sample includes approximately 330,000 clones, around 70% of them seen just once. Material for sequencing was memory CD4+ T cells sorted from blood. Subset meaning: CD45RA-negative fraction. V gene TRBV6-5 combines with J gene TRBJ2-7; 7 positions match TRBD1. This sequence originates from a man younger than 40 in good health. CDR3 sequence: CASSPTGDPSYEQYF. CDR3 coding DNA: TGTGCCAGCAGCCCAACAGGGGATCCCTCCTACGAGCAGTACTTC.